This T cell receptor beta chain was sequenced during a study of regulatory T cells in long-lasting Graves disease (dated by TCRdb to 2020 to 2023). Background on the whole study: Newly diagnosed Graves' disease patients had taken antithyroid drugs for less than 3 months. This study used TCR sequencing and RNA sequencing of peripheral blood to compare persistent Graves' disease patients against newly diagnosed Graves' disease patients. The study was conducted in China and was registered as a clinical trial. A total of approximately 35 samples were covered by TCR sequencing, comprising around 13 persistent and roughly 20 newly diagnosed Graves' disease patients. Findings and caveats that apply to the study as a whole: Lower TCR Shannon entropy and fewer highly expanded clones were observed in persistent Graves' disease patients than in newly diagnosed patients, which suggested clonal expansion. The small sample size was acknowledged by the authors as a limitation that may reduce accuracy. Peripheral blood alone was examined, since thyroid tissue, which constituted the primary lesion, could not be accessed. Sequencing and analysis were restricted to the TCR beta chain. Preferential use of TRBV28, TRBJ1-2 and TRBJ2-5 was observed in persistent disease, whereas TRBV20-1 and TRBJ2-1 were favored in newly diagnosed disease. More public clonotypes were shared among persistent patients (over 2,500) than among newly diagnosed patients (just under 1,000).

Library method: multiplex PCR. This sample was sequenced with an Illumina HiSeq 4000. To build TCR beta libraries, CDR3 regions were amplified by Arm-PCR using iRepertoire HTBI primers. Before sequencing, the PCR products underwent gel purification. In the original analysis: Gene usage analysis of CDR3 amino acid clonotypes relied on the approximately 68 TRBV and 12 to 15 TRBJ segments identified across samples. COPE and FqMerger were used to merge filtered high-quality paired reads into contigs. BLAST was used to align contigs to IMGT TRBV, TRBD and TRBJ reference genes, and CDR3 was defined according to IMGT. Clonotypes above 0.1% frequency were classified as highly expanded clones. Shannon entropy was used to measure repertoire diversity, and the Gini coefficient was used to measure V-J evenness. Public clonotypes were defined as clonotypes shared by more than one individual. TCRdb redid the processing of the public reads, applying fastp at Q25 and MiXCR, and retained in-frame beta chains. Identical CDR3 protein sequences are pooled into one entry, listed with their most common genes and DNA. The V and J calls, along with clone size, are taken from TCRdb and not from the paper's own processing. The sample contains 360,000 or so distinct CDR3 sequences, around 15% of them found a single time. Together, the top ten hold just over 20% of the sample.

V loses 3 bases of germline sequence and J loses 4 bases, and the interval between the two ends is 6 bases. The germline V gene yields SNHLY for CDR1 and FYNNEI for CDR2. The CDR3 runs 12 residues from the cysteine to the phenylalanine. CDR3 DNA is the only sequence kept; it has 36 bases, read in frame from the first base. This clonotype appeared many times. The specificity of this receptor is unknown. Per-base quality was not reported, and no clone a single base away is much larger than it. The time point label for this specimen denotes: newly diagnosed GD, antithyroid drugs for less than 3 months. For both TCR sequencing and RNA sequencing, RNA was extracted from PBMCs in TRIzol. The diagnosis of Graves' disease followed American Thyroid Association guidelines. Recruitment of patients was carried out at an endocrinology department in Xi'an, China. Each patient gave 9 to 10 milliliters of peripheral blood, collected in an EDTA anticoagulant tube. Ficoll Paque Plus density gradient separation was used to isolate PBMCs, and no additional T cell sorting was done. RNA quality was checked with an Agilent 2100 Bioanalyzer and agarose gel, and concentration with a NanoDrop 2000.

These same records also appear under a second study, on T cells in Graves' hyperthyroidism and ophthalmopathy. Taken from the second paper: Graves' hyperthyroidism was defined as stable when no progression to ophthalmopathy occurred over 18 months of follow-up. Hyperthyroidism patients were newly diagnosed, had a disease duration of under 2 months, and were aged 18 to 65 years. Patients with uncontrolled infections, other autoimmune diseases, pregnancy or lactation were excluded. Diagnoses were based on clinical symptoms, serum thyroxine and TRAb, thyroid ultrasound and orbital computed tomography. The first round of RT-PCR for the TCR CDR3 was performed with the HTBI primer set and the Qiagen OneStep RT-PCR kit. Most expanded thyroid clonotypes (frequency above 0.001) were also detected in blood, suggesting blood repertoires may reflect thyroid immune responses. In cross-validation, a model built on a 13 V-J signature told ophthalmopathy apart from stable hyperthyroidism with 85% to 90% sensitivity and 81% to 82% specificity, and in testing the same model reached 80%/75%. In validation, progression to ophthalmopathy was predicted by the model with 65% to 71% sensitivity and 72% to 85% specificity, a median of approximately 6.5 months before onset. TCR V-J signatures able to tell the groups apart were searched for in a discovery cohort of 100 patients, of whom more than 40 had Graves' ophthalmopathy and about 60 had stable Graves' hyperthyroidism. Prospective prediction of ophthalmopathy was tested in an independent validation cohort of about 19 hyperthyroidism patients and 15 to 17 patients who later progressed to ophthalmopathy. For training and testing, the 100 or so patients in the discovery cohort were randomly divided in a 7:3 ratio. The study also compared thyroid tissue and blood T-cell repertoires from a handful of Graves' hyperthyroidism patients. Following sampling, methimazole starting at 30 mg daily was given to hyperthyroidism patients, and high-dose intravenous methylprednisolone was given to ophthalmopathy patients. A second multiplex PCR round built the libraries, followed by size selection and purification. The libraries were sequenced on an Illumina HiSeq2000 using paired-end 100 bp reads. SOAPnuke was used to process the raw data, with reads discarded if the reads contained adapters or uncalled bases, had a mean Phred below 15, or lacked an exact constant-primer or identifier match. COPE v1.2.5 was used to merge the high-quality paired reads, and each unique nucleotide sequence was defined as a clonotype. MiTCR v1.1 was used to align clonotypes to the IMGT TRBV, TRBD and TRBJ reference segments. Only V-J combinations with frequency above 0.0001, covering 99% to 99.2% of repertoires, were analysed. A TCS score was defined as the ratio of F50 (clonal expansion) to E x V (chaos), with BLOSUM62-based TCRdist applied between CDR3 peptides within each V-J. Welch's t-statistics and random forest reduced just over 500 V-J features to some 14, which were used in a naive Bayes classifier (R e1071). Sample size was not statistically predetermined, and blinding of investigators to group allocation was not performed. According to the paper, TCR Vbeta CDR3 sequencing was carried out on 135 peripheral blood samples, which came from 40 to 45 ophthalmopathy, some 73 hyperthyroidism and roughly 17 progressor patients.

The rearranged chain carries TRBV2 and TRBJ1-2, with no confidently assigned D gene. The starting material was peripheral blood mononuclear cells (PBMCs), obtained at new diagnosis, from a patient treated with antithyroid drugs. This sequence was found in a woman younger than 30 with Graves disease. Donor details come from another sample of the same person, matched by shared clones. The CDR3 loop reads CASSETSYGYTF. The DNA reads as follows: TGTGCCAGCAGTGAGACCAGCTATGGCTACACCTTC.